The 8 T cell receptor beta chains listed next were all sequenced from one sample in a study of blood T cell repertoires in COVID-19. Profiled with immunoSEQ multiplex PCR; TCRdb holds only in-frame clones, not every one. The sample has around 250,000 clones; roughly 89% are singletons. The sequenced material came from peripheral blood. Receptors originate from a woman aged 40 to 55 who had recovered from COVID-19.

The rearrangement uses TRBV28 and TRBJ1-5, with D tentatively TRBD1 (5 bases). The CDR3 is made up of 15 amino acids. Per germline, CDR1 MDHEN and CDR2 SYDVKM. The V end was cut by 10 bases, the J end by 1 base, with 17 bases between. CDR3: CATGGDILSNQPQHF. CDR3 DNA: TGTGCCACCGGGGGGGATATTTTGAGCAATCAGCCCCAGCATTTT.

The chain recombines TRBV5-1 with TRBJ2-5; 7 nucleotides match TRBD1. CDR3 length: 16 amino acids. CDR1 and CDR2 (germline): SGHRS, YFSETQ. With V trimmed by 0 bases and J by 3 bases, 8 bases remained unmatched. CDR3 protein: CASSLARDSLKETQYF. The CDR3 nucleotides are TGCGCCAGCAGCTTGGCCCGGGACAGTCTAAAAGAGACCCAGTACTTC.

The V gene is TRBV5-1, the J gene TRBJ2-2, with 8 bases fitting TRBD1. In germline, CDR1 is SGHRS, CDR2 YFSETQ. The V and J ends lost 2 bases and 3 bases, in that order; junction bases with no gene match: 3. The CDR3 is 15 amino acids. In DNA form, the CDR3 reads TGCGCCAGCAGCTTTCCGGACAGGGACACCGGGGAGCTGTTTTTT. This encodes CASSFPDRDTGELFF.

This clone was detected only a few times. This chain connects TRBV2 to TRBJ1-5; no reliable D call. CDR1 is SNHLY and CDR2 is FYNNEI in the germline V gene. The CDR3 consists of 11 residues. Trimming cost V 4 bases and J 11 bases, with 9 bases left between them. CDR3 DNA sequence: TGTGCCAGCAGTGTGGAGAGGGCCCAGCATTTT. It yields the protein CASSVERAQHF.

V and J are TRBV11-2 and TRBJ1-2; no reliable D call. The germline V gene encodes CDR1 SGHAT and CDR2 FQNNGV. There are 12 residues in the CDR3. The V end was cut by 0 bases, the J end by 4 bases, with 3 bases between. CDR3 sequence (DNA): TGTGCCAGCAGCTTAGAGAGCTATGGCTACACCTTC. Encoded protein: CASSLESYGYTF.

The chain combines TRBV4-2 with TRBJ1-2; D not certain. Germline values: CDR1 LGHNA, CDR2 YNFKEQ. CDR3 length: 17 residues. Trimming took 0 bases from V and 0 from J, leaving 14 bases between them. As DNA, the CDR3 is TGTGCCAGCAGCCAAGACCCTGGGGAGGGTCCTAACTATGGCTACACCTTC. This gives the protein CASSQDPGEGPNYGYTF.

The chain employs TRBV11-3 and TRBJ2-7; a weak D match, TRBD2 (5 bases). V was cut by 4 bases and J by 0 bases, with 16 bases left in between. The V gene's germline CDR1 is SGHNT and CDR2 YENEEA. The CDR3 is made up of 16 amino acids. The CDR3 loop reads CASSSSYRETSYEQYF. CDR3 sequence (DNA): TGTGCCAGCAGCTCATCTTACCGGGAAACCTCCTACGAGCAGTACTTC.

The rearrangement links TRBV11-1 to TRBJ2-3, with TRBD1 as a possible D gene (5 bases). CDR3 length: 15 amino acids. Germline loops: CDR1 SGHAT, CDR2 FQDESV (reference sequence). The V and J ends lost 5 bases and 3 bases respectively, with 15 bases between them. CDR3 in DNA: TGTGCCAGCAGCCCGCAGGGATTTGGGACAGATACGCAGTATTTT. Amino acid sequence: CASSPQGFGTDTQYF.